The rows below give T cell receptor beta chains drawn from one sample of a study of blood T cell repertoires in COVID-19. Only in-frame clones appear in the TCRdb table, and some are missing; sequencing was by immunoSEQ multiplex PCR. Counted here are more than 35,000 clones, 75% to 90% occurring once; the ten biggest clones make up 20% to 25%. The source material was peripheral blood. Source of these receptors: a man aged 55 to 70 with acute or convalescent COVID-19. Each CDR3 is given with its conserved first and last residue. D genes are given only for firm matches. Only some rows state a clone size, as once, few, many or a class for expanded clones.

v_gene	abundance	j_gene	d_gene	CDR3aa	CDR3nt
TRBV29-1	.	TRBJ1-1	.	CSVVTENTEAFF	TGCAGCGTTGTAACAGAGAACACTGAAGCTTTCTTT
TRBV3-1/TRBV3-2	.	TRBJ1-3	.	CASSPHEEVSGNTIYF	TGTGCCAGCAGCCCCCACGAAGAGGTCTCTGGAAACACCATATATTTT
TRBV5-6	.	TRBJ1-1	.	CASSLGGVTEAFF	TGTGCCAGCAGCTTGGGGGGCGTAACTGAAGCTTTCTTT
TRBV6-6	.	TRBJ2-7	TRBD2	CASSYRLAGGGEQYF	TGTGCCAGCAGTTATAGGCTAGCGGGAGGGGGAGAGCAGTACTTC
TRBV13	.	TRBJ2-7	.	CASSRPGGGYYEQYF	TGTGCCAGCAGCCGACCGGGGGGCGGGTATTACGAGCAGTACTTC
TRBV10-3	.	TRBJ2-5	TRBD2	CAISSRGPGLAGKETQYF	TGTGCCATCAGTTCGCGGGGACCGGGACTAGCGGGAAAAGAGACCCAGTACTTC
TRBV13	.	TRBJ1-1	.	CASASKGIIMNTEAFF	TGTGCCAGCGCCTCAAAGGGGATCATCATGAACACTGAAGCTTTCTTT
TRBV5-6	.	TRBJ1-5	TRBD1	CASSADRAGQPQHF	TGTGCCAGCAGCGCGGACAGGGCAGGTCAGCCCCAGCATTTT
TRBV24-1	.	TRBJ1-2	TRBD1	CATSDLPGQTKHYTF	TGTGCCACCAGTGATTTGCCGGGACAGACAAAACACTACACCTTC
TRBV5-1	few	TRBJ1-4	.	CASSGTGRLYEKLFF	TGCGCCAGCAGCGGTACAGGCAGGCTCTATGAAAAACTGTTTTTT
TRBV12-3/TRBV12-4	.	TRBJ2-5	TRBD1	CASSLRGQETQYF	TGTGCCAGCAGTTTAAGGGGGCAGGAGACCCAGTACTTC